This T cell receptor (beta chain) is from a study of T cells after yellow fever vaccination. At the level of the study: Preparing low-cell-number fractions relied on SMART-Seq v4 Ultra Low Input. Study conclusions and caveats: A small proportion of clonotypes was detected in both the CD4 and CD8 compartments.

This clonotype was found a few times. Its cognate antigen is unknown. There are 15 residues in the CDR3. V dropped 0 bases and J dropped 4 bases, with 12 bases sitting between them. CDR1 is LGHNA and CDR2 is YSLEER in the germline V gene. The authors made TCR cDNA by 5'RACE template switching, adding a universal primer site and UMIs. MiXCR was run by TCRdb on the 5' RACE reads, yielding one entry per CDR3 protein. The sample includes fewer than 450,000 distinct CDR3 sequences, around a tenth seen only once; the top ten take roughly 18%. The receptor comes from a man younger than 35 who received the YFV17D yellow fever vaccine. The specimen was PBMCs, collected on the day of the first yellow fever vaccination. The rearrangement links TRBV4-3 to TRBJ1-2; D ambiguous. The CDR3 sequence is CASSQDGGYSYGYTF. Here the CDR3 DNA reads TGCGCCAGCAGCCAAGATGGTGGGTACTCCTATGGCTACACCTTC.